These 2 T cell receptor beta chains share one sample of origin, sequenced in a study of post-analysis software for immune sequencing data. Findings and caveats of the study: The five TRBV segments detected at higher frequency in patients than in controls included TRBV5-6, TRBV5-1 and TRBV20-1.

Tagging with unique molecular identifiers was a feature of the TCR beta cDNA libraries. MiXCR, run by TCRdb on the PCR reads, gives a single entry per CDR3 protein. The sample has about 430,000 distinct CDR3 sequences, about 40% seen once; the top ten hold under 9%. These receptors' targets are unknown. Material: blood. The receptors were gathered from a girl aged 2 to 10 with multiple sclerosis.

CDR3 sequence reads: CASSQVRGELPPYEQYF. CDR3 bases: TGTGCCAGCAGCCAAGTTAGGGGGGAGCTGCCACCCTACGAGCAGTACTTC. The chain has TRBV14 and TRBJ2-7; either TRBD1 or TRBD2 may fit D (6 bases each). The CDR3 consists of 17 residues. V shed 1 base and J shed 2 bases, with 18 bases lying between them. Germline lookup yields CDR1 SGHDN and CDR2 FVKESK.

The chain combines TRBV6-5 with TRBJ1-2; D unresolved. Germline values: CDR1 MNHEY, CDR2 SVGAGI. The CDR3 extends over 14 amino acids. V lost 0 bases and J lost 7, with 12 bases in between. The CDR3 sequence is CASSYSGGQAGYTF. The CDR3 coding sequence is TGTGCCAGCAGTTACTCGGGAGGGCAGGCTGGCTACACCTTC.